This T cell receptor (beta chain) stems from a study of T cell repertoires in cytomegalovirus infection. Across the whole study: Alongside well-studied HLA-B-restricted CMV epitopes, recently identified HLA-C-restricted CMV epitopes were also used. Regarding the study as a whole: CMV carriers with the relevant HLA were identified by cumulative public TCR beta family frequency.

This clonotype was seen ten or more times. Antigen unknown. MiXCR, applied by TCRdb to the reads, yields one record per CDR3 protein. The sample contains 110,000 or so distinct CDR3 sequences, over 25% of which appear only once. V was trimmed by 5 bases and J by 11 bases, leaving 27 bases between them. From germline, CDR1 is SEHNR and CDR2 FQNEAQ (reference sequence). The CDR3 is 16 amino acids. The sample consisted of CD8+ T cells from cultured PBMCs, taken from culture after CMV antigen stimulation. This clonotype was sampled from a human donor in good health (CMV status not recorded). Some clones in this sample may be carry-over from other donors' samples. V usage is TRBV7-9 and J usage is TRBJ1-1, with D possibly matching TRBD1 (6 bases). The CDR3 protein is CASSPGAGEDHSAAFF. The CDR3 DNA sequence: TGTGCCAGCAGCCCAGGGGCAGGGGAAGACCACTCTGCCGCTTTCTTT.